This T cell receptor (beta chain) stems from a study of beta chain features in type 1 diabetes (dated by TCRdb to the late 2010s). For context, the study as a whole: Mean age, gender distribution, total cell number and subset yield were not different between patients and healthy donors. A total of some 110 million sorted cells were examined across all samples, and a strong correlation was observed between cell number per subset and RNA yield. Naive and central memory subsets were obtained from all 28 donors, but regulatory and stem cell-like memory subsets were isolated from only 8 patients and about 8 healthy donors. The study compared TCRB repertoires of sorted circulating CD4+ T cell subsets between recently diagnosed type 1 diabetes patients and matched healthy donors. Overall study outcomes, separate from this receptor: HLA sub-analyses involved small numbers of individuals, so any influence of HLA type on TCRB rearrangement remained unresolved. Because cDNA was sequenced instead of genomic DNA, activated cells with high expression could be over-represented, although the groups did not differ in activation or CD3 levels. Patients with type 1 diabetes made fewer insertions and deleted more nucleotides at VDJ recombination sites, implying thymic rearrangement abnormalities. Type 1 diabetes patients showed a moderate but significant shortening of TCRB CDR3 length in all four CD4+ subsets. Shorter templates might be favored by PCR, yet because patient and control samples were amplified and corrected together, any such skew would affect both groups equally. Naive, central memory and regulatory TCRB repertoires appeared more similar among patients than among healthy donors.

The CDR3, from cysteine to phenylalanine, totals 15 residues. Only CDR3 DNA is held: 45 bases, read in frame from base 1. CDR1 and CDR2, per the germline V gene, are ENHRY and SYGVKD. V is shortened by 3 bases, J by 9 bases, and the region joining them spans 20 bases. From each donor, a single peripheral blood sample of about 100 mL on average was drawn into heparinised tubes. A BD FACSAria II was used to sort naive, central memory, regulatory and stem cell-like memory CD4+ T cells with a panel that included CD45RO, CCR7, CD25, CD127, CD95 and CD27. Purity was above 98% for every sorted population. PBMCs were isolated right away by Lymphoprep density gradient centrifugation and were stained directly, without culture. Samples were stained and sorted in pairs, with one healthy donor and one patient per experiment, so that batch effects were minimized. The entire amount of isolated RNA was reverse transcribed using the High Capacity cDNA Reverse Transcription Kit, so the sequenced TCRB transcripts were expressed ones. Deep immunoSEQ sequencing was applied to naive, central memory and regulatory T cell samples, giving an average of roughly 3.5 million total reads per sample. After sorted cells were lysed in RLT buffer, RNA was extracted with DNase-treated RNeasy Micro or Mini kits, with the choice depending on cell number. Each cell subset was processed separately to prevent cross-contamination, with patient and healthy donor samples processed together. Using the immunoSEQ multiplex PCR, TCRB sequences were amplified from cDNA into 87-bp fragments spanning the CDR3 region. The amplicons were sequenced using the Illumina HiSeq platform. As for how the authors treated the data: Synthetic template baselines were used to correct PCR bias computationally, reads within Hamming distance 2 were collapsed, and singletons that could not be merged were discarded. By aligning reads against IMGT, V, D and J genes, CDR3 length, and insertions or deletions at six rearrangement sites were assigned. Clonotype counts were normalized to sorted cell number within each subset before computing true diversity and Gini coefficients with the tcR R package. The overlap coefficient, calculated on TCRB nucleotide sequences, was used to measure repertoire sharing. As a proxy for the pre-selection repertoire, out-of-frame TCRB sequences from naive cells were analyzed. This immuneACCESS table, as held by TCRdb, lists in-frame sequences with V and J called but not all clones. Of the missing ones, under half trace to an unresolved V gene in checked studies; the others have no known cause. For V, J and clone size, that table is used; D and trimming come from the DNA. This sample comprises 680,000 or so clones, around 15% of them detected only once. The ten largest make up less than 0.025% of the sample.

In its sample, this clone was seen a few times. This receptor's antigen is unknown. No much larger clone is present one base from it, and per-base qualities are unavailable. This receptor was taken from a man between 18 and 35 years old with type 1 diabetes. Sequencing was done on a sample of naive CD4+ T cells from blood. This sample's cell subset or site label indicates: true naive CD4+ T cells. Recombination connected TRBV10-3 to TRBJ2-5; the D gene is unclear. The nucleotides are TGTGCCATCAGTGAAGGGTCAGGTCGAGGAGTGGCCCAGTACTTC. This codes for CAISEGSGRGVAQYF.